This T cell receptor (beta chain) was recovered during a study of cytomegalovirus exposure and HLA in healthy donors (dated by TCRdb to about 2017). Study-wide context: According to a later analysis, the 100 to 150 validation repertoires were produced on the same platform as the 600 to 850 repertoires of the first cohort. The aim of the study was to test whether cataloging public T cell receptors could identify signatures of past pathogen exposure. A separate validation cohort of approximately 120 different subjects was used in addition to the roughly 670-subject first cohort. The study combined high-throughput TCR immunosequencing, statistical association of individual TCRs with disease status, and machine learning to predict cytomegalovirus infection status.

Libraries came from the immunoSEQ multiplex PCR assay. Per the authors' processing: To diagnose cytomegalovirus status from the catalog of TCR beta chain sequences, a statistical classification framework was built. TCRdb took this table from immuneACCESS and kept in-frame rearrangements with V and J called. Such tables lack part of the clones; where checked against another copy, unresolved V genes explain under half of the gap, and the rest is unexplained. That table is the source of V, J and clone size, and D and trimming were worked out from the DNA. The sample records about 140,000 clones, approximately 94% of which are singletons. The ten most abundant clones make up less than 2% of the sample. Donors formed part of the validation cohort, which comprised 120 subjects and was distinct from the first cohort of fewer than 750 subjects. The study at large found these results: A few of the identified cytomegalovirus-associated TCR beta chains were confirmed in vitro to be specific for cytomegalovirus antigens. Across donors, most TCR sequences were observed very rarely, whereas some public TCRs were present in many individuals. The authors suggested that the approach could potentially be extended to other disease states and immunological phenotypes. In both the original and validation cohorts, the classifier was reported to diagnose cytomegalovirus status with high specificity and sensitivity. In a later analysis, TCRs clustered in the first cohort were found to also tend to co-occur in the 100 to 150 validation repertoires, with 85% to 95% of cluster scores above 0. The validation cohort had no HLA typing available for a later analysis, so co-occurrence within that cohort was assessed over all 120 repertoires. The study listed 150 to 200 TCR beta chains as associated with cytomegalovirus.

CDR1 and CDR2 were assigned from the germline V gene as SGHRS and YFSETQ. The CDR3 spans 12 residues, from the cysteine through the phenylalanine. Left in the record is the CDR3 DNA by itself, 36 bases read in frame from the first base. The trim is 3 bases for V and 4 bases for J, with a gap of 7 bases between the germline ends. A note on this clone: Its antigen specificity is not known. No base quality values were provided; no much bigger clone lies one nucleotide off.

This receptor chain uses TRBV5-1 and TRBJ2-5; the D gene identity is not certain. Sample: PBMCs. This clonotype was sampled from a man between 18 and 29 years old in good health and CMV-seropositive. In nucleotides, the sequence is TGCGCCAGCAGCTCGAAGAGAGAGACCCAGTACTTC. Its amino acids are CASSSKRETQYF.